This TCR beta chain was found in a study of human thymus T cells. This table comes from immunoSEQ multiplex PCR, and its TCRdb copy is limited to in-frame clones, with some not included. The repertoire holds fewer than 90,000 clones, with roughly 97% as singletons. Resected material from corrective heart surgery provided the thymus tissue analysed. The CDR3 contains 17 residues. V was cut by 0 bases and J by 4 bases, with 19 bases left in between. Germline V gives CDR1 ENHRY, CDR2 SYGVKD. The rearrangement links TRBV10-3 to TRBJ2-7; unclear D gene. This TCR was sampled from a boy in the first two years of life with a congenital heart defect but otherwise immunologically healthy. Sequenced: thymus tissue. CDR3 DNA sequence: TGTGCCATCAGTGAGTCCGTCTCGTCCGGGCCCTTATACGAGCAGTACTTC. Translation gives CAISESVSSGPLYEQYF.